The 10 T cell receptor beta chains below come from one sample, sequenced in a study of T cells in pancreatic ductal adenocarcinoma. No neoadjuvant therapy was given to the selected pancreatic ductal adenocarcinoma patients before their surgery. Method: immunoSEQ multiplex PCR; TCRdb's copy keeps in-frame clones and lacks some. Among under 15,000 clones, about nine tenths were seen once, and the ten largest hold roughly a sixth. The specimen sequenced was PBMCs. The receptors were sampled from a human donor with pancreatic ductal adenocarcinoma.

The CDR3 coding sequence is TGTGCCAGCAGTGAGCGGGGACAGGGAAAGTACGAGCAGTACTTC. It is translated as CASSERGQGKYEQYF. The gene calls are TRBV6-1 and TRBJ2-7, with TRBD1 identical over 9 bases. After removal of 3 bases from V and 4 bases from J, the junction contained 7 bases not matched to a gene. Germline values: CDR1 MNHNS, CDR2 SASEGT. The CDR3 runs 15 residues.

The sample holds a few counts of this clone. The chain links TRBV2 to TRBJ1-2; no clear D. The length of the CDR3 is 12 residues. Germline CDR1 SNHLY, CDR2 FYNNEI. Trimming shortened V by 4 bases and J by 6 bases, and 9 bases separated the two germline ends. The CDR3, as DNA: TGTGCCAGCAGTGCGGGGTTCGATGGCTACACCTTC. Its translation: CASSAGFDGYTF.

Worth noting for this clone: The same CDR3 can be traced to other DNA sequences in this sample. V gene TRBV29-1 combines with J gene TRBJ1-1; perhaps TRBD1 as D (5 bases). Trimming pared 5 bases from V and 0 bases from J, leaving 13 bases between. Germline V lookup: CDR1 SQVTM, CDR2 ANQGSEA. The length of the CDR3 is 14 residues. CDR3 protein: CSVNRQGMNTEAFF. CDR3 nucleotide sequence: TGCAGCGTTAACAGGCAGGGAATGAACACTGAAGCTTTCTTT.

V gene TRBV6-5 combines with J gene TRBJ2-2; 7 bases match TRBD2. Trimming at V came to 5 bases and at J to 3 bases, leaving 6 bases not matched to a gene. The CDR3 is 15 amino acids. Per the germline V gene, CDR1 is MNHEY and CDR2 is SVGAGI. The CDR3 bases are TGTGCCAGCAGTGGTGGGACTACATACACCGGGGAGCTGTTTTTT. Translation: CASSGGTTYTGELFF.

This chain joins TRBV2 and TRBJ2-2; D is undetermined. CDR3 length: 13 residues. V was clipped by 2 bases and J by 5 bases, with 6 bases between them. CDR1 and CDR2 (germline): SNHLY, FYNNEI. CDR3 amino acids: CASSEFQTGELFF. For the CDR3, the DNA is TGTGCCAGCAGTGAATTTCAGACCGGGGAGCTGTTTTTT.

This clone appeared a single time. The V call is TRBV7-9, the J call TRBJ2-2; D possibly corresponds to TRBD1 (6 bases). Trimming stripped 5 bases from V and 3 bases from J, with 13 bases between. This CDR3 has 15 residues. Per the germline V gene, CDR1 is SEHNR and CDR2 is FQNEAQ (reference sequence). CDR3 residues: CASSRQYRDTGELFF. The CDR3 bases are TGTGCCAGCAGCAGGCAGTACAGGGACACCGGGGAGCTGTTTTTT. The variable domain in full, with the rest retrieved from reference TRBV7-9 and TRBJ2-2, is DTGVSQNPRHKITKRGQNVTFRCDPISEHNRLYWYRQTLGQGPEFLTYFQNEAQLEKSRLLSDRFSAERPKGSFSTLEIQRTEQGDSAMYLCASSRQYRDTGELFFGEGSRLTVL.

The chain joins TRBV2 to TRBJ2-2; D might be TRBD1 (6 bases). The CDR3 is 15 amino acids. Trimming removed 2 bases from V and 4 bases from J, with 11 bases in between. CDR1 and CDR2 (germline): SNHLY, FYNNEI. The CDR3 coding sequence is TGTGCCAGCAGTGAACAGGGCAGGGGCACCGGGGAGCTGTTTTTT. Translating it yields CASSEQGRGTGELFF. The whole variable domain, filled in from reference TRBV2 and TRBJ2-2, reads EPEVTQTPSHQVTQMGQEVILRCVPISNHLYFYWYRQILGQKVEFLVSFYNNEISEKSEIFDDQFSVERPDGSNFTLKIRSTKLEDSAMYFCASSEQGRGTGELFFGEGSRLTVL.

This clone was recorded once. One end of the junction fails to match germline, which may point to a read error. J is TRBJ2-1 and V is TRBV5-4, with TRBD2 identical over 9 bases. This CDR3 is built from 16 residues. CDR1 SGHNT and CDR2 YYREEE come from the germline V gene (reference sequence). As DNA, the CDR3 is TGCGCCAGCAGCCAAGAACTAGCGGGTGGGTACAATGAGCAGTTCTTC. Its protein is CASSQELAGGYNEQFF.

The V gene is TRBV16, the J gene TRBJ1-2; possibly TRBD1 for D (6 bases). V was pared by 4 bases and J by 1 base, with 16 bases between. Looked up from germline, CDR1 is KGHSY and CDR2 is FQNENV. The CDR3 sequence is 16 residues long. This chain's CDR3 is CASSRPDRIRNYGYTF. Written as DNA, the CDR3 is TGTGCCAGCAGCCGACCTGACAGGATTCGTAACTATGGCTACACCTTC.

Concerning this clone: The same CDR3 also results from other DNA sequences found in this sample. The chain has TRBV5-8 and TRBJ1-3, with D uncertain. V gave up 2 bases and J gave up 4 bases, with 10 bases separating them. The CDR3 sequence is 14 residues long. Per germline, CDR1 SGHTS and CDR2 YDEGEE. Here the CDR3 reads CASSFQGSGNTIYF. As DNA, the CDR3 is TGTGCCAGCAGCTTTCAAGGTTCCGGAAACACCATATATTTT.